Shown below are 10 T cell receptor beta chains from a single sample sequenced in a study of OX40 agonist ivuxolimab in advanced cancers. The data were produced by immunoSEQ multiplex PCR, yet TCRdb's version contains in-frame clones alone and is incomplete. The sample includes about 38,000 clones, approximately 78% seen only once; the top ten take less than 25%. Specimen: CD4+ or CD8+ T cells sorted from blood, collected in a trial of the OX40 agonist ivuxolimab. The receptors were sampled from an adult with an advanced solid tumor such as melanoma, head and neck, liver or kidney cancer.

This clone was counted once. The chain employs TRBV7-3 and TRBJ2-3; D is unresolved. Germline V gene data show CDR1 as SGHTA and CDR2 as FQGTGA. CDR3 length: 13 residues. The V gene lost 2 bases and the J gene lost 6 bases, with 9 bases spanning the gap. The DNA of the CDR3 is TGTGCCAGCAGCTTATCGGGCAGGGATACGCAGTATTTT. Translated: CASSLSGRDTQYF.

This rearrangement joins TRBV11-3 to TRBJ2-1; no clear D gene. V was shortened by 5 bases and J by 0 bases, with 5 bases between the two germline ends. The germline V gene encodes CDR1 SGHNT and CDR2 YENEEA. This CDR3 contains 13 residues. This CDR3 is CASSPSSYNEQFF. DNA for the CDR3: TGTGCCAGCAGCCCATCCTCCTACAATGAGCAGTTCTTC.

This clone was observed a handful of times. The V and J genes are TRBV6-6 and TRBJ2-7; D call uncertain. Germline V gene data show CDR1 as MNHNY and CDR2 as SVGAGI (reference sequence). Between the trimmed V and J ends, which lost 0 bases and 3 bases, there was a span of 6 bases. The CDR3 consists of 13 residues. The DNA of the CDR3 is TGTGCCAGCAGTTACTCGGGCAGCTACGAGCAGTACTTC. This translates into CASSYSGSYEQYF.

The chain uses TRBV6-5 and TRBJ2-3; D gene unclear. CDR1 MNHEY and CDR2 SVGAGI come from the germline V gene. The CDR3 totals 12 residues. V lost 2 bases, J lost 5 bases, and 5 bases lay in between. The CDR3 here is CASSYVGDTQYF. The CDR3 bases are TGTGCCAGCAGTTACGTCGGAGATACGCAGTATTTT.

The chain employs TRBV19 and TRBJ1-1, with TRBD1 as a possible D gene (5 bases). Germline V gene lookup returns CDR1 LNHDA and CDR2 SQIVND (reference sequence). The CDR3 is made up of 13 amino acids. Trimming removed 3 bases at V and 1 base at J, with 6 bases between. The CDR3 region has the DNA TGTGCCAGTAGTATGGGGGAGAACACTGAAGCTTTCTTT. Translated, it gives CASSMGENTEAFF.

The chain employs TRBV5-1 and TRBJ2-5; 8 bases map to TRBD1. The assigned J gene may be wrong: the sequence end matches TRBJ2-7 better. CDR1 is SGHRS and CDR2 is YFSETQ in the germline V gene. The CDR3 is 14 amino acids. The DNA of the CDR3 is TGCGCCAGCAGCAAAATGGACAGGGTATACGAGCAGTACTTC. Translating gives CASSKMDRVYEQYF.

The chain is built from TRBV2 and TRBJ2-5; D gene ambiguous. CDR1 and CDR2 (germline): SNHLY, FYNNEI. The CDR3 extends over 12 amino acids. V lost 8 bases to trimming and J lost 7 bases, with 14 bases between them. This CDR3 reads CASLSSFGTQYF. CDR3 nucleotide sequence: TGTGCCAGCCTTTCGTCCTTTGGGACCCAGTACTTC. Full variable domain (missing parts from reference TRBV2 and TRBJ2-5): EPEVTQTPSHQVTQMGQEVILRCVPISNHLYFYWYRQILGQKVEFLVSFYNNEISEKSEIFDDQFSVERPDGSNFTLKIRSTKLEDSAMYFCASLSSFGTQYFGPGTRLLVL.

This chain links TRBV15 with TRBJ2-1; D may correspond to TRBD1 or TRBD2 (5 bases each). Germline V gene data show CDR1 as LNHNV and CDR2 as YYDKDF (reference sequence). The V gene lost 5 bases and the J gene lost 8 bases, with 10 bases spanning the gap. The CDR3 loop spans 12 amino acids. The CDR3, as DNA: TGTGCCACCAGCCTTAGGGGAGATGAGCAGTTCTTC. Protein: CATSLRGDEQFF.

The chain links TRBV9 to TRBJ1-5; 7 bases fit TRBD1. V was clipped by 2 bases and J by 2 bases; unmatched bases: 4. Germline values: CDR1 SGDLS, CDR2 YYNGEE. The CDR3 spans 15 residues. The CDR3 DNA reads TGTGCCAGCAGCGTGACAGGGAGAGGCAATCAGCCCCAGCATTTT. Amino acids: CASSVTGRGNQPQHF. Using reference TRBV9 and TRBJ1-5 for the parts outside the CDR3, the full variable domain is DSGVTQTPKHLITATGQRVTLRCSPRSGDLSVYWYQQSLDQGLQFLIQYYNGEERAKGNILERFSAQQFPDLHSELNLSSLELGDSALYFCASSVTGRGNQPQHFGDGTRLSIL.

The chain couples TRBV7-3 to TRBJ2-7, with 10 bases fitting TRBD2. Germline V lookup: CDR1 SGHTA, CDR2 FQGTGA. This CDR3 has 14 residues. The trim removed 5 bases at V and 7 bases at J, leaving 8 bases unmatched. The CDR3 spells CASSPAGGPWEQYF. The DNA for the CDR3 is TGTGCCAGCAGCCCAGCGGGAGGGCCATGGGAGCAGTACTTC. Full variable domain (rest looked up from reference TRBV7-3 and TRBJ2-7): GAGVSQTPSNKVTEKGKYVELRCDPISGHTALYWYRQSLGQGPEFLIYFQGTGAADDSGLPNDRFFAVRPEGSVSTLKIQRTERGDSAVYLCASSPAGGPWEQYFGPGTRLTVT.